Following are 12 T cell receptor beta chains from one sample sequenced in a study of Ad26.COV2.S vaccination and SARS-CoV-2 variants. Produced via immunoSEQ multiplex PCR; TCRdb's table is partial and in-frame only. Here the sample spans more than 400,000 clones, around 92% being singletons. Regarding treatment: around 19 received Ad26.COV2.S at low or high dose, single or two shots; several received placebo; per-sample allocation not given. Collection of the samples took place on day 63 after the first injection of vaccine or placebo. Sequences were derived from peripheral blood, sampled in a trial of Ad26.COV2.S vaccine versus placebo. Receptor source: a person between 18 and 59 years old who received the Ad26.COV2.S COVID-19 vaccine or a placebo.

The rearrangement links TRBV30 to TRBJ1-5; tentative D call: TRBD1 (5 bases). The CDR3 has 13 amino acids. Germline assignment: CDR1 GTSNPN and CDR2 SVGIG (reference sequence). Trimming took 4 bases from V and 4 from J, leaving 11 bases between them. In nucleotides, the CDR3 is TGTGCCTGGACCGGGACCACAAATCAGCCCCAGCATTTT. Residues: CAWTGTTNQPQHF.

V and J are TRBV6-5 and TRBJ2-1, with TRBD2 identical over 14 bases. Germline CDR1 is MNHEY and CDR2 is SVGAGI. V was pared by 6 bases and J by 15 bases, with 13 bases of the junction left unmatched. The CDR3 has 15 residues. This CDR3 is CASRPTSGGDPTLFF. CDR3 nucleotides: TGTGCCAGCAGGCCGACTAGCGGGGGGGACCCCACCCTGTTCTTC.

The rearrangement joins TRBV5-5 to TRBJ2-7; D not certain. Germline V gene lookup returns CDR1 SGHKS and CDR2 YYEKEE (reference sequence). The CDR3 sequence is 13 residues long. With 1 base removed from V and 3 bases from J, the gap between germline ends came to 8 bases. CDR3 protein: CASSLNRNYEQYF. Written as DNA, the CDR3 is TGTGCCAGCAGCTTGAATAGGAACTACGAGCAGTACTTC.

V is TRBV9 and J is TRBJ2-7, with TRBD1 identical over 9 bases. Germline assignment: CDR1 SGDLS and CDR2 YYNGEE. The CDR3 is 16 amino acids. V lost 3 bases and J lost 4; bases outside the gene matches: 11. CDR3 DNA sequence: TGTGCCAGCAGCGCCGAGCGACAGGGGGGTTATTACGAGCAGTACTTC. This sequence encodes CASSAERQGGYYEQYF.

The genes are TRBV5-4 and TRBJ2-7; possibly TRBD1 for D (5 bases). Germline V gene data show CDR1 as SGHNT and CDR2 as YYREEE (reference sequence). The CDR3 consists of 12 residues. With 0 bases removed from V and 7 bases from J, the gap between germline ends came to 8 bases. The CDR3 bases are TGTGCCAGCAGCTTGGGGGCAGGGGAGCAGTACTTC. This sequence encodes CASSLGAGEQYF. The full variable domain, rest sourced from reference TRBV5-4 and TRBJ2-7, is ETGVTQSPTHLIKTRGQQVTLRCSSQSGHNTVSWYQQALGQGPQFIFQYYREEENGRGNFPPRFSGLQFPNYSSELNVNALELDDSALYLCASSLGAGEQYFGPGTRLTVT.

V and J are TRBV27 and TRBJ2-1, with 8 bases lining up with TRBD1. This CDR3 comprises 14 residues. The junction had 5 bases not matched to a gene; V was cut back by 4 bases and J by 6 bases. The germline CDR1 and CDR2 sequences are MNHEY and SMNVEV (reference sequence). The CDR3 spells CASSYLQGGNEQFF. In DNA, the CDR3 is TGTGCCAGCAGTTATCTACAGGGGGGCAATGAGCAGTTCTTC.

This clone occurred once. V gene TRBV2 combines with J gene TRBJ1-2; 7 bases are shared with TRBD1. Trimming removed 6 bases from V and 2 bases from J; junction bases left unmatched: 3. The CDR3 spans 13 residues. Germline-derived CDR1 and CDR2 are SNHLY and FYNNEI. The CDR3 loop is CASSPGQNYGYTF. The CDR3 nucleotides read TGTGCCAGCAGCCCGGGACAGAACTATGGCTACACCTTC.

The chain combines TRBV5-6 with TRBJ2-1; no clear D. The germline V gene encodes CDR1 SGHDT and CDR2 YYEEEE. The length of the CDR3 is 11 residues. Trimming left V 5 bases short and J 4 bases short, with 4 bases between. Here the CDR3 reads CASSSYNEQFF. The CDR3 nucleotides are TGTGCCAGCAGTTCTTACAATGAGCAGTTCTTC. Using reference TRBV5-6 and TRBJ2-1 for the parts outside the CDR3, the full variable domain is DAGVTQSPTHLIKTRGQQVTLRCSPKSGHDTVSWYQQALGQGPQFIFQYYEEEERQRGNFPDRFSGHQFPNYSSELNVNALLLGDSALYLCASSSYNEQFFGPGTRLTVL.

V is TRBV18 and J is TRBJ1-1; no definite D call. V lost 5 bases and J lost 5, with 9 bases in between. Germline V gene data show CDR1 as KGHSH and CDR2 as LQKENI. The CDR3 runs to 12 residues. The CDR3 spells CASSSRGTEAFF. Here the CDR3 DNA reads TGTGCCAGCTCATCTCGGGGTACTGAAGCTTTCTTT.

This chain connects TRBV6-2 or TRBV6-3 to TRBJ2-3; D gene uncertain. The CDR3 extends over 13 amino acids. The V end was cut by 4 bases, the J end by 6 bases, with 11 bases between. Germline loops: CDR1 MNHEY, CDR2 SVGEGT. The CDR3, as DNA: TGTGCCAGCAGTTTGCACATTAAGGATACGCAGTATTTT. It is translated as CASSLHIKDTQYF.

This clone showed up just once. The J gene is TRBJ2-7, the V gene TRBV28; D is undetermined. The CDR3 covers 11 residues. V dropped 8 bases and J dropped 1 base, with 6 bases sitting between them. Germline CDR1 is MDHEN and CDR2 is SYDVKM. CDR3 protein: CASLGSYEQYF. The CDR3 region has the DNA TGTGCCAGCTTGGGGTCCTACGAGCAGTACTTC.

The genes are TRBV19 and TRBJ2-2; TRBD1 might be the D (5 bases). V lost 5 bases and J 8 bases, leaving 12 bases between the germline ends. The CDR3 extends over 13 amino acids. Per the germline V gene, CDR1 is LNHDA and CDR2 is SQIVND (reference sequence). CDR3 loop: CASSPGLTGELFF. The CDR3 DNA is TGTGCCAGTAGTCCAGGGTTGACTGGGGAGCTGTTTTTT.